This passage covers 3 T cell receptor beta chains from one sample sequenced in a study of early T cells in non-severe SARS-CoV-2 infection. TCRdb fed the 5' RACE reads into MiXCR, producing one record per CDR3 protein. The data hold tens of thousands of distinct CDR3 sequences, with over 8% observed a single time. Sequencing used whole blood. The source is an adult who was a healthcare worker with PCR-confirmed SARS-CoV-2 infection or an uninfected control (not recorded which).

At least ten counts were recorded for this clonotype. This chain uses TRBV5-1 with TRBJ2-1; D is ambiguous. Germline V gene lookup returns CDR1 SGHRS and CDR2 YFSETQ. The CDR3 spans 15 residues. The V end was cut by 0 bases, the J end by 1 base, with 8 bases between. The CDR3 DNA is TGCGCCAGCAGCTTGGATGGGTCTTCCTACAATGAGCAGTTCTTC. Encoded protein: CASSLDGSSYNEQFF.

This clonotype was seen a handful of times. The CDR3 reads CATLTGEAGELFF. The DNA of the CDR3 is TGTGCCACCTTAACAGGGGAAGCCGGGGAGCTGTTTTTT. V gene TRBV19 combines with J gene TRBJ2-2; the match to TRBD1 covers 7 bases. CDR3 length: 13 residues. V was pared by 10 bases and J by 6 bases, with 8 bases of the junction left unmatched. Germline assignment: CDR1 LNHDA and CDR2 SQIVND (reference sequence).

The genes are TRBV5-5 and TRBJ2-3, with a weak D call TRBD1 (6 bases). Trimming took off 1 base at V and 6 bases at J, with 12 bases between the two ends. Germline V gene sequence: CDR1 SGHKS, CDR2 YYEKEE (reference sequence). There are 14 residues in the CDR3. For the CDR3, the DNA is TGTGCCAGCAGCTTGAAACAGGGTTGGGATACGCAGTATTTT. This gives the protein CASSLKQGWDTQYF.